This T cell receptor beta chain was found in a study of identical twins. TCRdb re-analysed the 5' RACE reads in MiXCR, keeping a single row per CDR3 protein. Of 500,000 to 600,000 distinct CDR3 sequences in the sample, 20% to 25% were seen once. The CDR3 totals 11 residues. Germline V lookup: CDR1 GTSNPN, CDR2 SVGIG (reference sequence). V gave up 5 bases and J gave up 4 bases, with 6 bases separating them. These data were also filed under a second study, of T cells expressing NK-cell markers.

The chain recombines TRBV30 with TRBJ2-1, with D possibly TRBD1 on 5 matching bases. This TCR derives from a woman between 18 and 30 years old in good health. The sequenced material came from CD4+ T cells sorted from blood. This CDR3 is CAWDSYNEQFF. The CDR3 bases are TGTGCCTGGGACAGTTACAATGAGCAGTTCTTC.